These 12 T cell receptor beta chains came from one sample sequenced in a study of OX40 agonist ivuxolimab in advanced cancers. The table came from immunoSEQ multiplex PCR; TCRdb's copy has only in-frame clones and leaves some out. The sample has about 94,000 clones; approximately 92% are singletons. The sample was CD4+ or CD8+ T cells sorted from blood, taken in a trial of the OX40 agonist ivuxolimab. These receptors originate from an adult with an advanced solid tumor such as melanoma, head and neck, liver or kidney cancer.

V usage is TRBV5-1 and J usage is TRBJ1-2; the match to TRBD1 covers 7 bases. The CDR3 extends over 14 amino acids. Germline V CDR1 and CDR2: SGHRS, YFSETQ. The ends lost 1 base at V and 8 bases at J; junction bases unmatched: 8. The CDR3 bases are TGCGCCAGCAGCTTGACGACAGGGACTATAGGCTACACCTTC. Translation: CASSLTTGTIGYTF.

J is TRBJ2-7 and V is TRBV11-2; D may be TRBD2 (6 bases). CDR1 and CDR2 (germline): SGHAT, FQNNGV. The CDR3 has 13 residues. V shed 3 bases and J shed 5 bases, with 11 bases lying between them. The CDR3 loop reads CASSFGEANEQYF. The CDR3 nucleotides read TGTGCCAGCAGCTTTGGGGAGGCGAACGAGCAGTACTTC.

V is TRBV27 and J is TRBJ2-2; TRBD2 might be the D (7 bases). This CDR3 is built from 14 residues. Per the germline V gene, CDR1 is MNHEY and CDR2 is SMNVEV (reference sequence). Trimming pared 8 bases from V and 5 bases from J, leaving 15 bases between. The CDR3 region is CASSPGGITGELFF. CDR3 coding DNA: TGTGCCAGCTCCCCGGGGGGCATTACCGGGGAGCTGTTTTTT.

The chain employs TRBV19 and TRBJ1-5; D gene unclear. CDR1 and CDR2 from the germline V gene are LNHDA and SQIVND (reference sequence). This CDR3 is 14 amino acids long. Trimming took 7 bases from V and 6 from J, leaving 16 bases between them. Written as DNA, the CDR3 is TGTGCCAGTATGTTTTCAGATGCCGCTCAGCCCCAGCATTTT. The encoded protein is CASMFSDAAQPQHF.

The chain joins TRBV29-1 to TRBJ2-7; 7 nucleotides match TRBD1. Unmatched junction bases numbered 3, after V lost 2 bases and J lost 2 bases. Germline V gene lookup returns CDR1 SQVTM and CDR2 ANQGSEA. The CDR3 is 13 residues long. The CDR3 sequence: CSVENTGAYEQYF. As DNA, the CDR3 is TGCAGCGTTGAAAATACAGGGGCCTACGAGCAGTACTTC.

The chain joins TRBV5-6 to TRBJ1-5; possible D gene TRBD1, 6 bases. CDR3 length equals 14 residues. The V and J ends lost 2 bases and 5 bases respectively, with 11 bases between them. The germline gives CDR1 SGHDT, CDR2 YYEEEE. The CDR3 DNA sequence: TGTGCCAGCAGCTTTCAGGGGAGCCATCAGCCCCAGCATTTT. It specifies CASSFQGSHQPQHF.

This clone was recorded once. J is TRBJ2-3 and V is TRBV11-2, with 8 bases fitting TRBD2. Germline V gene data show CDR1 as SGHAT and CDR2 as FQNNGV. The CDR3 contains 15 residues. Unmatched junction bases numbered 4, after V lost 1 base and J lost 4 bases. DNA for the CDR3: TGTGCCAGCAGCTTAGTTGGGCGGGAGGCAGATACGCAGTATTTT. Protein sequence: CASSLVGREADTQYF. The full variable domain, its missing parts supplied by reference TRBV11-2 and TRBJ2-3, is EAGVAQSPRYKIIEKRQSVAFWCNPISGHATLYWYQQILGQGPKLLIQFQNNGVVDDSQLPKDRFSAERLKGVDSTLKIQPAKLEDSAVYLCASSLVGREADTQYFGPGTRLTVL.

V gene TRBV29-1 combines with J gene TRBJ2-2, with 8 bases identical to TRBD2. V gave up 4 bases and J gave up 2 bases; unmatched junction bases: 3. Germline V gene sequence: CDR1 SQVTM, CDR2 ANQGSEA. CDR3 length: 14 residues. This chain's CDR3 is CSVVTSGNTGELFF. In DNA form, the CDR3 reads TGCAGCGTTGTAACTAGCGGCAACACCGGGGAGCTGTTTTTT.

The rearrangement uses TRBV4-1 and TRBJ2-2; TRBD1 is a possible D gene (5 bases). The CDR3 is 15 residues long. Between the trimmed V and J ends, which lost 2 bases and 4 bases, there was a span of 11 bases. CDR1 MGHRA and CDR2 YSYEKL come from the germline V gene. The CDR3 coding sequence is TGCGCCAGCAGCCAACACGACAGCCGCACCGGGGAGCTGTTTTTT. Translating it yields CASSQHDSRTGELFF.

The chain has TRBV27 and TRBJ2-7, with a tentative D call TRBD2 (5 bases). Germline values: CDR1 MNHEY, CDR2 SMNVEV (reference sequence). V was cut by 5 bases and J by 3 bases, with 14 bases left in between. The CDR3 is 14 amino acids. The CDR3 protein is CASSSLTGSYEQYF. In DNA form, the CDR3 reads TGTGCCAGCAGTAGTTTAACGGGGAGCTACGAGCAGTACTTC.

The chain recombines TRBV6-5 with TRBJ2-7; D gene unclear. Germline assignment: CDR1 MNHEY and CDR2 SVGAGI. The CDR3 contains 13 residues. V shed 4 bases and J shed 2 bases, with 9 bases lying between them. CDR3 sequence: CASSFGSAYEQYF. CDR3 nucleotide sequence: TGTGCCAGCAGTTTTGGCAGCGCCTACGAGCAGTACTTC.

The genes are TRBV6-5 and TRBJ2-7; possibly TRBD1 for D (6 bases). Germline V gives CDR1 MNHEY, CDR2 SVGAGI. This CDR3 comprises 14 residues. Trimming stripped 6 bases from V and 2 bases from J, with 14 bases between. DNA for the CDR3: TGTGCCAGCAGCGGAAGGAACAGGGCCTACGAGCAGTACTTC. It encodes CASSGRNRAYEQYF.